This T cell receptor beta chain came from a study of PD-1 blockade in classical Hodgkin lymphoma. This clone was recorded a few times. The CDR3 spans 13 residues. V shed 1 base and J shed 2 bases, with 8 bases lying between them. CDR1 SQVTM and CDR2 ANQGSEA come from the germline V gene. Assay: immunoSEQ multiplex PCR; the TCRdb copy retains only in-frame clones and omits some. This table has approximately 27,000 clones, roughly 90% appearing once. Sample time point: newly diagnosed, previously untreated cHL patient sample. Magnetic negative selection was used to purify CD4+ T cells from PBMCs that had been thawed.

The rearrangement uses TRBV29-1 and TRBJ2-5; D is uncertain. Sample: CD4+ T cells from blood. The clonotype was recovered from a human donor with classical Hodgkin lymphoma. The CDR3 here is CSVEGATQETQYF. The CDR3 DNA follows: TGCAGCGTTGAAGGGGCAACACAAGAGACCCAGTACTTC.